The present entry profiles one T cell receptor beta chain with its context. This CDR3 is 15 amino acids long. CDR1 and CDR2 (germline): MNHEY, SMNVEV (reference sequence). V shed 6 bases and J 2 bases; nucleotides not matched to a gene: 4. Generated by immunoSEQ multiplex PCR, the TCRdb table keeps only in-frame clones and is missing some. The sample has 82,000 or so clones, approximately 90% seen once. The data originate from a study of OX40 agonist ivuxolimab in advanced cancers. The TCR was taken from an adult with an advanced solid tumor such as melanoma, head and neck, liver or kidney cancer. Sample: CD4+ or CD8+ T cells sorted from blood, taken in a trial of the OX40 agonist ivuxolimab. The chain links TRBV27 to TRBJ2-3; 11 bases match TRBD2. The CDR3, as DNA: TGTGCCAGCAGGGGACTAGCGGTAATCACAGATACGCAGTATTTT. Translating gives CASRGLAVITDTQYF.